This TCR beta chain originates from a study of cytomegalovirus exposure and HLA in healthy donors (dated by TCRdb to the late 2010s). Regarding the research as a whole: An earlier analysis of roughly 630 of the donors reported approximately 270 Gb of sequence data and roughly 100 million unique TCR beta sequences from some 180 million T cells. Typing coverage varied by locus: roughly 629-640 donors for A, B, C, DRB1 and DQB1; under 550 for DQA1; over 600 for DPA1; 400 to 480 for DPB1. To predict cytomegalovirus infection status, the study combined high-throughput TCR immunosequencing, statistical association of individual TCRs with disease status, and machine learning. Class I and class II HLA loci were covered by the typing at four-digit resolution. The study aimed to test whether cataloging public T cell receptors could reveal signatures of past pathogen exposure. In addition to the first cohort of several hundred subjects, a separate validation cohort of 120 different subjects was used. The T cell repertoires of under 700 subjects were profiled by immunosequencing and related to cytomegalovirus serostatus. Among about 360 genotyped donors of the cohort, an average of around 240,000 unique TCR beta nucleotide sequences were sequenced per donor, roughly 18% of them non-productive. A later genetic analysis used genome-wide SNP genotypes for about three fifths of the 666 donors, treating that subset as a discovery cohort. Alongside the repertoire data, information on donor age, sex, ethnicity and CMV serostatus was compiled. Every discovery cohort repertoire had been produced on one sequencing platform. In the later analysis, no new phenotypic data were used to find candidate immune exposures; instead, reliance was placed on TCR beta sequences and their occurrence across donors. In an earlier analysis of 550 to 700 of the donors, high-throughput TCR beta sequencing was used to judge whether each TCR beta V gene segment behaved as functional or pseudogenic. Among the 398 genotyped donors, around 79% belonged to the genetic ancestry cluster associated with self-reported Caucasian donors. In a later analysis, previously published TCR beta repertoires from about 640 donors were re-analyzed and high-resolution HLA genotyping was added so that TCR occurrence patterns could be studied. Around 330 gigabases of sequencing data and 70 million to 100 million unique TCR sequences made up an early release that covered fewer than 650 HLA-typed donors. Because of strong linkage in the cohort, roughly five DR-DQ haplotypes were treated as single units for association and clustering. Overall study results and their limits: A later genetic analysis associated a missense DCLRE1C variant with V-gene and J-gene trimming of TCR beta chains, and an independent cohort replicated the association. A further reported finding was that TCR beta sequences accurately predicted the HLA-A and HLA-B alleles for most subjects in the first cohort. When HLA alleles, especially DR and DQ, strongly co-occurred, TCR associations were difficult to assign to individual alleles. A later analysis found that most CMV-associated TCR beta chains appeared HLA-restricted, with HLA associations seemingly driven largely by CMV exposure. Because HLA typing was unavailable for some donors at each locus, only the typed subset was used in association tests. While some public TCRs were present in many individuals, most TCR sequences turned up only very rarely across donors. Correlated functional status among segregating V segments might be attributable to linkage disequilibrium, but an unknown experimental factor could not be ruled out. The 87-base-pair reads could not distinguish some IMGT-functional V segments, including TRBV6-2 and TRBV6-3, so those segments were excluded. In a later analysis, the rate of TCR association differed among HLA loci, with DRB1 alleles having the most associated TCRs and HLA-C alleles having the fewest. The presence/absence analyses assumed that sequencing depth was roughly uniform across donors, and that assumption may not be true. The cohort was sequenced for TCR beta chains only, and without alpha or paired-chain data the features that could be detected were limited. CMV serostatus was the only immune exposure information available for the cohort. It was suggested by the authors that the approach could potentially be generalized to other disease states and immunological phenotypes. According to a later genetic analysis, donors in an Asian-associated ancestry cluster had fewer N-insertions in productive TCRs than the approximately 700-donor mean. The sequencing pipeline was judged likely to have produced a cluster of highly shared sequence variants as a technical artifact. Cytomegalovirus status was reported to be diagnosed by the classifier with high specificity and sensitivity in both the original and validation cohorts. A later analysis found that HLA-associated TCR beta chains were more clonally expanded and had lower generation probabilities than equally common non-associated chains. At a false discovery rate of 0.05, a later analysis linked 16,951 TCR beta sequences to specific HLA alleles. According to a later analysis, parvovirus B19, influenza, CMV and Epstein-Barr virus appeared linked to several top co-occurrence clusters. In an earlier analysis of about 600 of the donors, most TCR beta V segments appeared in productive rearrangements about 87% or about 30% of the time, broadly matching IMGT annotations. Roughly 17 rarely observed V segments, including chromosome 9 orphons, were excluded from the earlier analysis of approximately 500 of the donors because counts were too low. A total of 164 TCR beta chains were listed by the study as associated with cytomegalovirus. A few of the identified cytomegalovirus-associated TCR beta chains were confirmed in vitro to be specific for cytomegalovirus antigens.

Notes on this clone: No antigen is known for it. Base quality data are lacking; no much larger clone is found one base away.

V sheds 3 bases and J sheds 0 bases, leaving 2 bases between their ends. The germline V gene (reference sequence) sets CDR1 to MNHEY and CDR2 to SMNVEV. The cysteine opens and the phenylalanine closes a CDR3 of 13 amino acids. The retained sequence is limited to the CDR3, 39 bases, with the frame set at the first base. The library was generated by the immunoSEQ multiplex PCR assay. The multiplex PCR relied on a mix of 60 forward primers for TCR Vbeta segments and 13 reverse primers for TCR Jbeta segments. The CDR3 region of rearranged TCR beta genes was amplified from genomic DNA by a multiplex PCR assay. The amplified TCR beta libraries were sequenced on the Illumina HiSeq System as 87-base-pair reads. The authors processed their data as follows. In a later analysis, tens of millions of unique TCR beta chains were counted across the 650 to 750 repertoires, and around 11 million of these chains were shared by at least two donors. Raw reads were error-corrected and collapsed into unique sequences by a nearest-neighbor algorithm in which closely related sequences were merged to remove PCR and sequencing errors. CDR3 sequences were aligned to IMGT reference sequences to assign V, D and J gene segments. Each retained sequence needed at least a six-nucleotide match to both a V gene segment and a J gene segment. Rearrangements were called productive when the CDR3 lacked stop codons and stayed in frame with V and J; all others were non-productive. CDR3 was defined according to IMGT convention as the region running from the second conserved V-encoded cysteine to the conserved J-encoded phenylalanine. The earlier analysis of more than 450 of the donors excluded sequences that lacked an unambiguous match to a single V gene segment. In an earlier analysis of around 600 of the donors, V segments were called functional above 56.7% productive rearrangements and were called segregating when the between-donor standard deviation exceeded 5%. To diagnose cytomegalovirus status from the catalog of TCR beta chain sequences, a statistical classification framework was built. In a later analysis, TCR nucleotide sequences were compared against IMGT/GENE-DB human TR gene sequences so that V and J genes could be assigned. In a later analysis, CDR3 sequences and most-parsimonious VDJ recombination scenarios were assigned using the TCRdist pipeline. In a later analysis, each TCR beta chain was defined by its CDR3 amino acid sequence together with its V-gene family, and reads without a unique V-gene family were excluded. A later analysis removed 550 to 650 highly shared, low-generation-probability nucleotide sequences to deal with suspected cross-contamination and a sequencing artifact. A later analysis calculated a clonal expansion index for each public chain from normalized within-repertoire ranks of inferred template counts. In a later analysis, generation probabilities were computed using a VDJ recombination model fitted to out-of-frame rearrangements, and the results were checked against IGoR. Hypergeometric tests were used in a later analysis to score TCR-TCR, TCR-HLA and TCR-CMV co-occurrence, with a repertoire-size bias correction applied to the TCR pairs. False discovery rates were estimated in a later analysis by permuting HLA or CMV assignments 20 times. In a later analysis, co-occurring TCRs were grouped with DBSCAN, and TCRdist sequence similarity was added when clustering was performed within HLA-allele-positive subsets. Repertoires with fewer than 30,000 or more than 120,000 public chains were left out of co-occurrence clustering, as were five repertoires with anomalous nucleotide sharing. As stored in TCRdb, this immuneACCESS dataset retains in-frame rearrangements with V and J assigned. A fraction of the clones does not appear; measured against another copy, unresolved V genes explain less than half of the discrepancy, and the remainder lacks a known reason. The V and J calls and clone size come from that table; D and trimming were worked out from the DNA. Present in this sample are 200,000 to 250,000 clones, roughly 78% of which were seen just once. Of the sample, about 0.5% is held by the ten largest clones.

The cohort consisted of 600 to 700 healthy bone marrow donors. All cohort members were sampled while nominally healthy, although unrecorded immune exposures were likely present. The donor tested CMV seronegative, placing the donor among the roughly 400 seronegative members of the cohort. A peripheral blood sample was collected from each donor, and TCR beta sequencing was performed on peripheral blood mononuclear cells. Genomic DNA was extracted from the blood cell samples with the Qiagen DNeasy Blood Extraction Kit. Rearrangement joined TRBV27 to TRBJ2-2; no D gene call is confident. Specimen: PBMCs. The sequence was obtained from a boy younger than 18 in good health and CMV-seronegative. The encoded CDR3 is CASSFTNTGELFF. The sequence in DNA is TGTGCCAGCAGTTTTACGAACACCGGGGAGCTGTTTTTT.